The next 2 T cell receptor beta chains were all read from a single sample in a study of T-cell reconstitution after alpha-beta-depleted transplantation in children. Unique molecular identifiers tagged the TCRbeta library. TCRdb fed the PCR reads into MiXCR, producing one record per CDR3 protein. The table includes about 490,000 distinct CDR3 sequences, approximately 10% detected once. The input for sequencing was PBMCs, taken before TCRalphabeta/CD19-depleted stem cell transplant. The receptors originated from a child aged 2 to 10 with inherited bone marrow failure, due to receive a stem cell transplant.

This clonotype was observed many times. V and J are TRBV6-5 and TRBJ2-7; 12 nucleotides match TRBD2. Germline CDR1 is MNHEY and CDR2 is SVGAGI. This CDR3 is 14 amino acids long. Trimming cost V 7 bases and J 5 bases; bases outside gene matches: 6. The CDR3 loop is CASIKTSGSHEQYF. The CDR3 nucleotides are TGTGCCAGCATTAAGACTAGCGGGAGTCACGAGCAGTACTTC.

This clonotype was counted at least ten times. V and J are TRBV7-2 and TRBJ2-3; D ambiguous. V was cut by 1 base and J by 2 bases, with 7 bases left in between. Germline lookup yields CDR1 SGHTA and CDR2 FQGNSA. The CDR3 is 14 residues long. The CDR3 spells CASSLDSLTDTQYF. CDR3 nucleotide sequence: TGTGCCAGCAGCTTAGACTCCCTCACAGATACGCAGTATTTT.